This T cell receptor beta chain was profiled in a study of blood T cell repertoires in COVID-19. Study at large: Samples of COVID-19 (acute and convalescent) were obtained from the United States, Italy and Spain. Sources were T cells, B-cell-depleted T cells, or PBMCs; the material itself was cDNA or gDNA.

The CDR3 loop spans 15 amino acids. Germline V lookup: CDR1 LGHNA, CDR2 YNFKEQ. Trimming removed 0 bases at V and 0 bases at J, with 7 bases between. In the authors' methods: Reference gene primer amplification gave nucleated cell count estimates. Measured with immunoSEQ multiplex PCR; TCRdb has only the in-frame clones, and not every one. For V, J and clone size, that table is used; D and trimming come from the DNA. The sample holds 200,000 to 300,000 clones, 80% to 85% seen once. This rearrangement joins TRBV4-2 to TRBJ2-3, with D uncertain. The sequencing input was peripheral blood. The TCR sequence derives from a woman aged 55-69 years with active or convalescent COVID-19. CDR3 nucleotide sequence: TGTGCCAGCAGCCAAGAGGGCAGAAGCACAGATACGCAGTATTTT. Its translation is CASSQEGRSTDTQYF.